This TCR beta chain was recorded in a study of cytomegalovirus exposure and HLA in healthy donors. CDR1 is DFQATT, CDR2 SNEGSKA, per germline (reference sequence). The CDR3 covers 11 residues. PCR was performed using 60 Vbeta and 13 Jbeta primers. Generated by immunoSEQ multiplex PCR, the TCRdb table keeps only in-frame clones and is missing some. In total, the table holds about 210,000 clones. Sequenced input: PBMCs. The chain combines TRBV20-1 with TRBJ1-2, with D hard to call. The receptor comes from a woman in her twenties or thirties in good health and CMV-seropositive. CDR3 DNA sequence: TGCAGCCCGGACCGGGGCTATGGCTACACCTTC. It encodes CSPDRGYGYTF.